The next 16 T cell receptor beta chains were all read from a single sample in a study of CD8 T cells in ankylosing spondylitis. TCRdb analysed the 5' RACE reads with MiXCR anew, one entry per CDR3 protein. The sample shows around 150,000 distinct CDR3 sequences, approximately 7.3% of them seen only once. The sample taken for sequencing was blood, either unsorted or a sorted T cell fraction (not recorded which). Every receptor here comes from a female donor with ankylosing spondylitis or in good health (not recorded which).

This clonotype was counted ten times or more. The chain joins TRBV6-1 to TRBJ1-5; no definite D call. V was clipped by 4 bases and J by 2 bases, with 15 bases between them. Germline assignment: CDR1 MNHNS and CDR2 SASEGT. The CDR3 runs to 16 residues. The CDR3 DNA follows: TGTGCCAGCAGTGGTTCCGTCCCGGTGGGCAATCAGCCCCAGCATTTT. This codes for CASSGSVPVGNQPQHF.

This clonotype was observed a handful of times. V usage is TRBV12-3 or TRBV12-4 and J usage is TRBJ1-1; D is perhaps TRBD1 (5 bases). The CDR3 covers 15 residues. Trimming left V 2 bases short and J 11 bases short, with 21 bases between. The CDR3 spells CASSLSEAGLQGAFF. CDR3 sequence (DNA): TGTGCCAGCAGTTTATCGGAGGCAGGGCTACAAGGGGCTTTCTTT.

This clonotype occurred many times. The gene calls are TRBV5-1 and TRBJ1-5; the D gene is possibly TRBD1 (5 bases). Germline lookup yields CDR1 SGHRS and CDR2 YFSETQ. This CDR3 comprises 16 residues. V dropped 0 bases and J dropped 0 bases, with 10 bases sitting between them. CDR3 nucleotides: TGCGCCAGCAGCTTGGGGGGGGTGAATAGCAATCAGCCCCAGCATTTT. As protein: CASSLGGVNSNQPQHF.

There are many counts of this clonotype. V usage is TRBV18 and J usage is TRBJ2-1; 8 bases agree with TRBD2. CDR3 size: 18 residues. V trimming: 2 bases; J trimming: 7 bases; junction bases outside the gene matches: 16. CDR1 KGHSH and CDR2 LQKENI come from the germline V gene. The DNA for the CDR3 is TGTGCCAGCTCACCAAAAGGCGTCGGAGCGGGGGCCTCAAATGAGCAGTTCTTC. Translation gives CASSPKGVGAGASNEQFF.

The CDR3: CASSSPGGDGYTF. In DNA form, the CDR3 reads TGTGCCAGCAGCTCCCCCGGTGGAGACGGCTACACCTTC. This sequence joins TRBV7-3 and TRBJ1-2; D unclear. V lost 4 bases, J lost 8 bases, and 14 bases lay in between. Germline V CDR1 and CDR2: SGHTA, FQGTGA. The CDR3 totals 13 residues.

This clonotype was seen more than once but under ten times. V is TRBV14 and J is TRBJ1-2; 11 positions agree with TRBD1. Germline CDR1 and CDR2: SGHDN and FVKESK. The V gene end was trimmed by 3 bases and the J gene end by 8 bases; junction bases not matched to a gene: 8. The CDR3 has 15 residues. CDR3 residues: CASSQIGQGARGYTF. For the CDR3, the DNA is TGTGCCAGCAGCCAGATCGGACAGGGGGCGAGGGGCTACACCTTC.

This clonotype has at least ten counts. This chain links TRBV20-1 with TRBJ2-7, with D possibly being TRBD1 or TRBD2 (5 bases each). The CDR3 contains 14 residues. With 4 bases removed from V and 0 bases from J, the gap between germline ends came to 13 bases. The germline CDR1 and CDR2 sequences are DFQATT and SNEGSKA (reference sequence). The CDR3 DNA follows: TGCAGTGCTACCGGGACGGATAGCTCCTACGAGCAGTACTTC. The encoded protein is CSATGTDSSYEQYF.

This clonotype has a handful of counts. This chain uses TRBV29-1 with TRBJ2-1, with 12 bases identical to TRBD2. The CDR3 is 17 amino acids. The germline CDR1 and CDR2 sequences are SQVTM and ANQGSEA. V dropped 4 bases and J dropped 2; count of bases not matched to a gene: 9. Here the CDR3 reads CSVAGASGGEPYNEQFF. Written as DNA, the CDR3 is TGCAGCGTTGCCGGGGCTAGCGGGGGGGAACCCTACAATGAGCAGTTCTTC.

This clonotype was detected ten times or more. The gene calls are TRBV12-3 or TRBV12-4 and TRBJ2-2; 7 bases map to TRBD1. Germline trimming cut 3 bases from V and 10 bases from J; bases unmatched to any gene: 5. The CDR3 contains 13 residues. The CDR3 protein is CASSLRGGEELFF. The CDR3, as DNA: TGTGCCAGCAGTTTGAGAGGGGGCGAGGAGCTGTTTTTT.

This clonotype was found many times. The chain carries TRBV20-1 and TRBJ2-7, with D possibly called TRBD1 or TRBD2 (6 bases each). V lost 2 bases and J lost 3, with 17 bases in between. Per germline, CDR1 DFQATT and CDR2 SNEGSKA (reference sequence). This CDR3 comprises 15 residues. CDR3 nucleotide sequence: TGCAGTGCTAGATGGGGCGGAGGGGGAGACTACGAGCAGTACTTC. The encoded protein is CSARWGGGGDYEQYF.

This clonotype was observed at least ten times. DNA of the CDR3: TGTGCCAGCAGTTACTCCTTCGGGAACACTGAAGCTTTCTTT. Protein sequence: CASSYSFGNTEAFF. The J gene is TRBJ1-1, the V gene TRBV6-5; D is undetermined. This CDR3 comprises 14 residues. V was shortened by 0 bases and J by 1 base, with 6 bases between the two germline ends. Germline V gives CDR1 MNHEY, CDR2 SVGAGI.

This clonotype has a count of ten or more. This sequence joins TRBV20-1 and TRBJ1-2; no clear D. The germline V and J ends were trimmed by 0 bases and 9 bases, with 14 bases remaining between them. The CDR3 contains 13 residues. CDR1 and CDR2 from the germline V gene are DFQATT and SNEGSKA (reference sequence). The chain's CDR3 is CSARDPSKSSYTF. The CDR3 nucleotides are TGCAGTGCTAGAGATCCATCCAAGTCGAGCTACACCTTC.

There are many counts of this clonotype. The chain employs TRBV3-1 and TRBJ1-2; 11 positions agree with TRBD1. Germline CDR1 reads LGHDT; CDR2 reads YNNKEL (reference sequence). The junction had 4 bases not matched to a gene; V was cut back by 7 bases and J by 3 bases. The CDR3 has 14 residues. The CDR3: CASTRTGGYYGYTF. In nucleotides, the CDR3 is TGTGCCAGCACTAGGACAGGGGGCTACTATGGCTACACCTTC.

This clonotype was seen at least ten times. V and J are TRBV7-2 and TRBJ1-6; no definite D call. V shed 4 bases and J shed 5 bases, with 0 bases lying between them. This CDR3 region has 11 residues. From germline, CDR1 is SGHTA and CDR2 FQGNSA. CDR3 sequence: CASSYNSPLHF. The CDR3 DNA sequence: TGTGCCAGCAGCTATAATTCACCCCTCCACTTT.

This clonotype was counted many times. The genes are TRBV4-2 and TRBJ1-5; possibly TRBD1 for D (5 bases). The ends were cut back, 5 bases at V and 0 bases at J, with 11 bases in the middle. Looked up from germline, CDR1 is LGHNA and CDR2 is YNFKEQ. The CDR3 is 15 amino acids. The CDR3 is CASSEGTNSNQPQHF. The DNA of the CDR3 is TGTGCCAGCAGCGAAGGGACGAATAGCAATCAGCCCCAGCATTTT.

This clonotype came up many times. The chain is built from TRBV5-1 and TRBJ1-5, with TRBD1 matching over 7 bases. The junction had 4 bases not matched to a gene; V was cut back by 0 bases and J by 4 bases. The CDR3 runs to 15 residues. Germline V lookup: CDR1 SGHRS, CDR2 YFSETQ. The CDR3 DNA reads TGCGCCAGCAGCTTGGATGGGACAGATAATCAGCCCCAGCATTTT. Protein product: CASSLDGTDNQPQHF.